This T cell receptor (beta chain) was documented in a study of T cell responses to AZD1222 COVID-19 vaccine. General observations from the study: The repertoires were collected only after the peak T cell response. The donors showed a predominance of white British ancestry and of females, with possible underestimation of clonal diversity.

Assay used: immunoSEQ multiplex PCR; TCRdb lists only in-frame clones, some missing. The sample records 100,000 to 110,000 clones, 80% to 90% being singletons. Concerning this clone: The antigen remains undetermined.

The origin of this receptor is an adult in good health. Sequenced material: peripheral blood, taken on day 0 of AZD1222 vaccination.

CDR3 region: CATSNTANTEAFF. The DNA of the CDR3 is TGTGCCACCAGCAACACAGCGAACACTGAAGCTTTCTTT. This chain connects TRBV15 to TRBJ1-1; no reliable D call. Per the germline V gene, CDR1 is LNHNV and CDR2 is YYDKDF (reference sequence). The CDR3 consists of 13 residues. V was trimmed by 4 bases and J by 1 base, leaving 7 bases between them.